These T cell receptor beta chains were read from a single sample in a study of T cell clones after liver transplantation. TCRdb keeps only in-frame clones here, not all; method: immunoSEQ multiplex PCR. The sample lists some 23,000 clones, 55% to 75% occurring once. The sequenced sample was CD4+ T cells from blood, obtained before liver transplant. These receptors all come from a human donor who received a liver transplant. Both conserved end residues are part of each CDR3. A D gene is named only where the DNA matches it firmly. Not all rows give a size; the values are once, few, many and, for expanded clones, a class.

TGTGCCACCAGCAGAGATCTTGAGACCCAGTACTTC	CATSRDLETQYF	-	-	TRBJ2-5	TRBV15
TGCAGCGTTGGGGACAGGGGGAAAGACGAGCAGTACTTC	CSVGDRGKDEQYF	-	TRBD1	TRBJ2-7	TRBV29-1
TGTGCTAGTGGGCCTATGACACACTCCTACGAGCAGTACTTC	CASGPMTHSYEQYF	-	-	TRBJ2-7	TRBV12-5
TGCGCCAGCAGCCGAGGACTAGCGGGATCCTCCTACAATGAGCAGTTCTTC	CASSRGLAGSSYNEQFF	-	TRBD2	TRBJ2-1	TRBV4-3
TGTGCCAGCACCTTGACAGGATCAAACTACGAGCAGTACTTC	CASTLTGSNYEQYF	once	-	TRBJ2-7	TRBV28
TGTGCCAGCTCACCAGGGGGAGGCAGCGAAGCTTTCTTT	CASSPGGGSEAFF	-	-	TRBJ1-1	TRBV18
TGTGCCTGTAAGGGCGCGGGAAACACCATATATTTT	CACKGAGNTIYF	-	-	TRBJ1-3	TRBV30
TGTGCCAGCAGTTACGTACAAGGGAAACTGTTTTTT	CASSYVQGKLFF	-	-	TRBJ1-4	TRBV6-5
TGTGCCTGGAGCCCAGGGGAGGATACGCAGTATTTT	CAWSPGEDTQYF	few	-	TRBJ2-3	TRBV30
TGCGCCAGCAGCTTGGAGGGGGTGTCCTACAATGAGCAGTTCTTC	CASSLEGVSYNEQFF	-	-	TRBJ2-1	TRBV5-1
TGTGCCAGCAGCTTCGGGACTTTCCAGCCCCAGCATTTT	CASSFGTFQPQHF	few	-	TRBJ1-5	TRBV7-2
TGCGCCAGCAGCCAAGAGTGGCCGGGACTAGGTAACACCGGGGAGCTGTTTTTT	CASSQEWPGLGNTGELFF	medium-sized	TRBD2	TRBJ2-2	TRBV4-1
TGTGCCAGCATTACAGGGGGCGAGAACTATGGCTACACCTTC	CASITGGENYGYTF	-	TRBD1	TRBJ1-2	TRBV28
TGTGCCAGCAGCTTTCCCCGGGGCGGCCCGAATGAGCAGTTCTTC	CASSFPRGGPNEQFF	once	-	TRBJ2-1	TRBV5-4
TGTGCCAGTAGTCGGGGGGGGCCTGGAAACACCATATATTTT	CASSRGGPGNTIYF	few	-	TRBJ1-3	TRBV19